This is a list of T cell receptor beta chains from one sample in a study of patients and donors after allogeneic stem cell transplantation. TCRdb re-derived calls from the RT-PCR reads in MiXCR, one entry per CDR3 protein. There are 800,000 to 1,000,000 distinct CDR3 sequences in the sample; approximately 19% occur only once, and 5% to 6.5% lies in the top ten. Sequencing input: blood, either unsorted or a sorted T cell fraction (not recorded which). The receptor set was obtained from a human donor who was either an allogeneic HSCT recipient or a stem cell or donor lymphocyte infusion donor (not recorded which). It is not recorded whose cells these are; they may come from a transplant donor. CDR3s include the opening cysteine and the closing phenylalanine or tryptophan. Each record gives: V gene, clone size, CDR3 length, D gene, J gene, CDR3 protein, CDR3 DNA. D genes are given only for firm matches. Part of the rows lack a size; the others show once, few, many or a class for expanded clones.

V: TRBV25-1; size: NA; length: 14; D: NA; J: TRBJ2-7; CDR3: CASSLGHSRYEQYF; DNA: TGTGCCAGCAGTCTGGGCCATTCCCGTTACGAGCAGTACTTC
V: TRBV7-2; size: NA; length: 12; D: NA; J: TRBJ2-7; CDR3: CASSPSPSTQYF; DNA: TGTGCCAGCAGCCCCTCGCCCTCCACCCAGTACTTC
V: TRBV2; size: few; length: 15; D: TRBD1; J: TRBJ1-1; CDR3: CASSLQGFMNTEAFF; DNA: TGTGCCAGCAGTCTACAGGGGTTCATGAACACTGAAGCTTTCTTT
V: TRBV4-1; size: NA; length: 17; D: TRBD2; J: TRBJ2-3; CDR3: CASSHVRAGVSTDTQYF; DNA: TGCGCCAGCAGCCACGTAAGGGCGGGGGTTAGCACAGATACGCAGTATTTT
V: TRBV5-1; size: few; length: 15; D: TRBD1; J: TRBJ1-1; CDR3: CASSFQGASNTEAFF; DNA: TGCGCCAGCTCGTTCCAGGGGGCATCGAACACTGAAGCTTTCTTT
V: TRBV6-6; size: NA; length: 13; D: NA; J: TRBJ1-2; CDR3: CAARGGLGYGYTF; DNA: TGTGCCGCCCGTGGGGGCCTGGGGTATGGCTACACCTTC
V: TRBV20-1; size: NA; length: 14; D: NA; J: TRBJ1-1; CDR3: CSAKTGRENTEAFF; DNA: TGCAGTGCTAAGACCGGACGGGAGAACACTGAAGCTTTCTTT
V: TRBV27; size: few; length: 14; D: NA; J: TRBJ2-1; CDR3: CASTSHARGNEQFF; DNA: TGTGCCAGCACCTCACATGCCCGGGGAAATGAGCAGTTCTTC
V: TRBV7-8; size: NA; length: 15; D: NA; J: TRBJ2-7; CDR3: CASSNTDGASYEQYF; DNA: TGTGCCAGCAGCAATACTGACGGGGCTTCCTACGAGCAGTACTTC
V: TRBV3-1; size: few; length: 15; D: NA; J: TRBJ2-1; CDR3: CASSQGDRSYNEQFF; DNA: TGTGCCAGCAGTCAGGGCGACCGCTCCTACAATGAGCAGTTCTTC
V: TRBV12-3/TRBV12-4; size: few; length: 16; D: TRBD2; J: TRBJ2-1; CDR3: CASSMTSGLSYNEQFF; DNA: TGTGCCAGCAGTATGACTAGCGGCCTATCCTACAATGAGCAGTTCTTC
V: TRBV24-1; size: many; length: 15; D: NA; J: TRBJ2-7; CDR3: CATSDSGEVIHEQYF; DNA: TGTGCCACCAGTGATTCAGGGGAAGTGATCCACGAGCAGTACTTC
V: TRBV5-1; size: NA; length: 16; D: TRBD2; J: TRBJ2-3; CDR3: CASSLAGGMTADTQYF; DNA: TGCGCCAGCAGCTTAGCGGGAGGGATGACAGCAGATACGCAGTATTTT
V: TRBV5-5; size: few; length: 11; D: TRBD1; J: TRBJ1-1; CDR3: CASSFEGATFF; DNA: TGTGCCAGCAGCTTTGAGGGGGCAACTTTCTTT
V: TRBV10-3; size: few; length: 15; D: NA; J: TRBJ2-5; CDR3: CAISESVLSRETQYF; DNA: TGTGCCATCAGTGAGTCGGTCCTAAGTAGGGAGACCCAGTACTTC
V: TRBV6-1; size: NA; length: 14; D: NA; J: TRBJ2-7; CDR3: CASSATSTYYEQYF; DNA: TGTGCCAGCAGCGCCACTAGCACGTACTACGAGCAGTACTTC
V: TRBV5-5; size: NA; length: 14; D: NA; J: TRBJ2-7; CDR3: CASSLSQRGYEQYF; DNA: TGTGCCAGCAGCTTGTCCCAGCGTGGCTACGAGCAGTACTTC